This TCR beta chain derives from a study of cytomegalovirus exposure and HLA in healthy donors. Study-wide results and limits: According to a subsequent analysis, TCR clusters identified in the first cohort showed a tendency to co-occur across the approximately 130 validation repertoires.

With regard to this clone: Its antigen is unidentified.

V was pared by 2 bases and J by 4 bases, with 10 bases between. The CDR3 is 14 residues long. Germline V gene data show CDR1 as MDHEN and CDR2 as SYDVKM. The assay was immunoSEQ multiplex PCR, and TCRdb's table has in-frame clones only and misses some. The repertoire holds roughly 70,000 clones, with around 94% as singletons. The sequenced sample was PBMCs. The source is a man between 18 and 35 years old in good health and CMV-seropositive. The chain joins TRBV28 to TRBJ2-3, with D perhaps matching TRBD2 (5 bases). The CDR3 sequence is CASSLGWRADTQYF. CDR3 sequence (DNA): TGTGCCAGCAGTTTAGGGTGGCGGGCAGATACGCAGTATTTT.